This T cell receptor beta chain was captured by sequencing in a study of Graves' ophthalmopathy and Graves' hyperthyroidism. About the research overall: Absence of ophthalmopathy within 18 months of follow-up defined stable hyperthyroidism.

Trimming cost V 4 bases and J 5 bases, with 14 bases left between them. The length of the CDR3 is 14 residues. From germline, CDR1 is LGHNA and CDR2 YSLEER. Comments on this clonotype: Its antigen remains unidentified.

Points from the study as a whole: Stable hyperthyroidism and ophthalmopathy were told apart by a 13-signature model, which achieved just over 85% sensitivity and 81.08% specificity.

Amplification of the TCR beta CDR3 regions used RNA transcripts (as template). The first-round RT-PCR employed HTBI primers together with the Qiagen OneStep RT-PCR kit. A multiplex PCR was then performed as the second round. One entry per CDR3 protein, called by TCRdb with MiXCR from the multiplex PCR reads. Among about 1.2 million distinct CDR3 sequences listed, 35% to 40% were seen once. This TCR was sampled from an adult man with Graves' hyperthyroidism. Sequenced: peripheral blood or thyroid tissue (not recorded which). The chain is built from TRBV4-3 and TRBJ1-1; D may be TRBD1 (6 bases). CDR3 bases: TGCGCCAGCAGCCCGACAGGTCTCAGGACTGAAGCTTTCTTT. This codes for CASSPTGLRTEAFF.